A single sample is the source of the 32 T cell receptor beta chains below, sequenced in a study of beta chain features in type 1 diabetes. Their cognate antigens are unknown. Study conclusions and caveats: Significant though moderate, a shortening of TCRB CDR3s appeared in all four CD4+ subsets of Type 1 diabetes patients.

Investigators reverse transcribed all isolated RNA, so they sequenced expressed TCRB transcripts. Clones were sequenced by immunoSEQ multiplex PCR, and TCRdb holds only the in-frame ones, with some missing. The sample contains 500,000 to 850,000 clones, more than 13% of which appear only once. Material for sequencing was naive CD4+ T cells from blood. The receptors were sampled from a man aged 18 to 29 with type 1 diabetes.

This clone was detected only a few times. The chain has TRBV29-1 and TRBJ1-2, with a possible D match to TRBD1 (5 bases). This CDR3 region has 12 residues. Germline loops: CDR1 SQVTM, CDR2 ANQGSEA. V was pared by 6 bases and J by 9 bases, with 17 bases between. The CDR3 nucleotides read TGCAGCGTGGTACGGGACTCCGTTAGCTACACCTTC. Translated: CSVVRDSVSYTF.

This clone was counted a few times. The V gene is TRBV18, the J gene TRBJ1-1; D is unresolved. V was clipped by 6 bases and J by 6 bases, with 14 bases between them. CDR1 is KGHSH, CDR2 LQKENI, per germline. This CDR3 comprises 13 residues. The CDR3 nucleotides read TGTGCCAGCTCCCCTGGGTCCAGCCCTGAAGCTTTCTTT. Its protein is CASSPGSSPEAFF.

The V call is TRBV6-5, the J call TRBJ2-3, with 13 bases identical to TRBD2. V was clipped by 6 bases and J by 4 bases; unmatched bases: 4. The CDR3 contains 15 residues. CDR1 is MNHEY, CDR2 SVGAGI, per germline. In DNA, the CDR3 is TGTGCCAGCAGCGGGACTAGCGGGGATGCAGATACGCAGTATTTT. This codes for CASSGTSGDADTQYF.

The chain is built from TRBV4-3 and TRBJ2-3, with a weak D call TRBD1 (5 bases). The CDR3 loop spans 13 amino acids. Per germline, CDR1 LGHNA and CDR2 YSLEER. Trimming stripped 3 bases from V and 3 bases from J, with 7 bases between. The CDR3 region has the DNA TGCGCCAGCAGCCACAGGGATACAGATACGCAGTATTTT. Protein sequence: CASSHRDTDTQYF.

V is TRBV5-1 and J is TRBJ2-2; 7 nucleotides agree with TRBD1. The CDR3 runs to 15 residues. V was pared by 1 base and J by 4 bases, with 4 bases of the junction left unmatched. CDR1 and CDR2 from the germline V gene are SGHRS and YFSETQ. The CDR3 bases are TGCGCCAGCAGCTTGCAGTCAGGGGGCACCGGGGAGCTGTTTTTT. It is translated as CASSLQSGGTGELFF. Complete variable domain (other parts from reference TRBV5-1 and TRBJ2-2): KAGVTQTPRYLIKTRGQQVTLSCSPISGHRSVSWYQQTPGQGLQFLFEYFSETQRNKGNFPGRFSGRQFSNSRSEMNVSTLELGDSALYLCASSLQSGGTGELFFGEGSRLTVL.

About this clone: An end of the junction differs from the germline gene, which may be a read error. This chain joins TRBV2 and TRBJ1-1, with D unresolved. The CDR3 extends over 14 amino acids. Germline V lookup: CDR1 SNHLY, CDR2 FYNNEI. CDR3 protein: CASSEVSLNTKAFF. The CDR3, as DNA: TGTGCCAGCAGTGAAGTATCCTTGAACACTAAAGCTTTCTTT.

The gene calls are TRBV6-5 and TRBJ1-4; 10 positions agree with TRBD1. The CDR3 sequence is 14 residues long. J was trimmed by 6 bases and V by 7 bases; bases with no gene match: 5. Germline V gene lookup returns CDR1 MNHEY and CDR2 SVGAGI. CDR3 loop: CASTTGTGDEKLFF. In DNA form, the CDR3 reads TGTGCCAGCACCACCGGGACAGGGGATGAAAAACTGTTTTTT.

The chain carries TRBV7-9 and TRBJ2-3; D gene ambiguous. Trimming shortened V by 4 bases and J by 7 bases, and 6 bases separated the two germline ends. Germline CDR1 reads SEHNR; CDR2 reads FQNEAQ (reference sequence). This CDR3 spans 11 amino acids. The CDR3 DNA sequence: TGTGCCAGCAGCTCGTCTCATACGCAGTATTTT. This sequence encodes CASSSSHTQYF.

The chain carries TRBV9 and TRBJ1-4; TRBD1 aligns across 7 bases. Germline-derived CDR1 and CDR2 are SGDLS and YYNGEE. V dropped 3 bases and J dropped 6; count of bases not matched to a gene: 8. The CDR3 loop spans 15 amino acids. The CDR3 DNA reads TGTGCCAGCAGCGCAAACCCGGGACAGCATGAAAAACTGTTTTTT. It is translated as CASSANPGQHEKLFF. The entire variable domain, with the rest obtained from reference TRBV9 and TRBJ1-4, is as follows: DSGVTQTPKHLITATGQRVTLRCSPRSGDLSVYWYQQSLDQGLQFLIQYYNGEERAKGNILERFSAQQFPDLHSELNLSSLELGDSALYFCASSANPGQHEKLFFGSGTQLSVL.

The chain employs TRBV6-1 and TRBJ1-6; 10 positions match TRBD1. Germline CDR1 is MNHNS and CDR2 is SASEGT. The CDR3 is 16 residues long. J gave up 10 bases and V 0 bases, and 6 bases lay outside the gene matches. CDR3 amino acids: CASSEAVDRGRSPLHF. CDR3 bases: TGTGCCAGCAGTGAAGCAGTGGACAGGGGGAGGTCACCCCTCCACTTT.

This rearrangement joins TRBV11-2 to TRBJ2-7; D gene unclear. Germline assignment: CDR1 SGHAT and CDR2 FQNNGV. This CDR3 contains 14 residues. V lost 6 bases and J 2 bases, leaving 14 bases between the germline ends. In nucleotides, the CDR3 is TGTGCCAGCAGACCCTCGGGTGGACCCTACGAGCAGTACTTC. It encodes CASRPSGGPYEQYF.

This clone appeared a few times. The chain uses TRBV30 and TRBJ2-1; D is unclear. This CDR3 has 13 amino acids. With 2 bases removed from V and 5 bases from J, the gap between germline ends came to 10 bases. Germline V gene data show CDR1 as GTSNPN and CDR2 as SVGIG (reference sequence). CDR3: CAWSYGSNNEQFF. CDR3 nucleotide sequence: TGTGCCTGGAGTTACGGGTCTAACAATGAGCAGTTCTTC.

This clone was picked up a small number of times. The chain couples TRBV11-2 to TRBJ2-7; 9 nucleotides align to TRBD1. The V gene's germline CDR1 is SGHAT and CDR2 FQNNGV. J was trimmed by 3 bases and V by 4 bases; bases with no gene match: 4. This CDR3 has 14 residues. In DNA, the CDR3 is TGTGCCAGCAGCTATGCGACAGGGGGCTACGAGCAGTACTTC. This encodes CASSYATGGYEQYF.

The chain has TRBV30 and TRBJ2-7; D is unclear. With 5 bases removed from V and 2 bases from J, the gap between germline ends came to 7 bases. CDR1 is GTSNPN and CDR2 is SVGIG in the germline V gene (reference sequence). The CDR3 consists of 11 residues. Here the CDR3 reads CAWGRTYEQYF. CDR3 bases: TGTGCCTGGGGACGAACCTACGAGCAGTACTTC.

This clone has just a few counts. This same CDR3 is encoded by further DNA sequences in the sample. Here the CDR3 reads CASSLSNYGYTF. CDR3 coding DNA: TGTGCCAGCAGTTTAAGTAACTATGGCTACACCTTC. J is TRBJ1-2 and V is TRBV28; D remains unclear. Germline loops: CDR1 MDHEN, CDR2 SYDVKM. This CDR3 contains 12 residues. Trimming cost V 2 bases and J 1 base, with 2 bases left between them.

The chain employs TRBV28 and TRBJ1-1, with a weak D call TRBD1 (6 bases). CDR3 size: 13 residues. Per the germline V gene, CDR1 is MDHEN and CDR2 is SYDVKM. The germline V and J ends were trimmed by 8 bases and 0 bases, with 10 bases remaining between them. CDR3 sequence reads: CASGGQMNTEAFF. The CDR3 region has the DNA TGTGCCAGCGGAGGACAGATGAACACTGAAGCTTTCTTT.

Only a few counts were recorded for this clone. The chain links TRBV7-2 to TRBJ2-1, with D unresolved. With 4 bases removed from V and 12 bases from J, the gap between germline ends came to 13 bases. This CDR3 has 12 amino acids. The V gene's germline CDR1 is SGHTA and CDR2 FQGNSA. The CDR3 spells CASSYRTSPQFF. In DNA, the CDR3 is TGTGCCAGCAGCTATCGGACCTCTCCGCAGTTCTTC.

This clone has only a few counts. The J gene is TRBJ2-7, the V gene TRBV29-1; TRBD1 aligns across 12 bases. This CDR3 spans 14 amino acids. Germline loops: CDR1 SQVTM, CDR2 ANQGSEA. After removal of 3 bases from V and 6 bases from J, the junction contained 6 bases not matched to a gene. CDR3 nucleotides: TGCAGCGTTGAGAACCGGGACAGGGGGCCCGAGCAGTACTTC. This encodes CSVENRDRGPEQYF.

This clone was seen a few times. CDR3 DNA sequence: TGTGCCTGGAGGTCCAGTCAGGGGGAGAATGGCTACACCTTC. Protein: CAWRSSQGENGYTF. This sequence joins TRBV30 and TRBJ1-2; 7 nucleotides line up with TRBD1. The V gene's germline CDR1 is GTSNPN and CDR2 SVGIG (reference sequence). Germline trimming cut 3 bases from V and 6 bases from J; bases unmatched to any gene: 10. This CDR3 comprises 14 residues.

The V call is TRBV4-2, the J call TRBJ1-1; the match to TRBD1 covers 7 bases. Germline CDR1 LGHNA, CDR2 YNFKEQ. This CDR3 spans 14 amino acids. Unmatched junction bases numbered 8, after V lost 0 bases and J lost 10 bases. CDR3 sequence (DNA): TGTGCCAGCAGCCAAGATAATAGGGCAGGGGGAGCTTTCTTT. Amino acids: CASSQDNRAGGAFF.

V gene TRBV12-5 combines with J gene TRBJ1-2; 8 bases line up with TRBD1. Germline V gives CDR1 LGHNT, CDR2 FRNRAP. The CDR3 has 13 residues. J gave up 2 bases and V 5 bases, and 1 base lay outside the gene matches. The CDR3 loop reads CASGHRGNYGYTF. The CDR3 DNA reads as TGTGCTAGTGGTCACAGGGGGAACTATGGCTACACCTTC.

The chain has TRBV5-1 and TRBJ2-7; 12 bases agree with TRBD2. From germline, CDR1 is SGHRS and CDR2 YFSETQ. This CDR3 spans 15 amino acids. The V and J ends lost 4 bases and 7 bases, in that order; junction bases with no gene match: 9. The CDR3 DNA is TGCGCCAGCAGCCCGCTGACTAGCGGGAGTTATGAGCAGTACTTC. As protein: CASSPLTSGSYEQYF.

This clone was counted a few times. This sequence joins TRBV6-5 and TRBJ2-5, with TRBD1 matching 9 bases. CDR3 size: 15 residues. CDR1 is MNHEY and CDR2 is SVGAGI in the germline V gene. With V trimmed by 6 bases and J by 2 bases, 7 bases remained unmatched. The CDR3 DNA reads TGTGCCAGCAGCCGAGGACAGGGGAGGCAAGAGACCCAGTACTTC. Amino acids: CASSRGQGRQETQYF.

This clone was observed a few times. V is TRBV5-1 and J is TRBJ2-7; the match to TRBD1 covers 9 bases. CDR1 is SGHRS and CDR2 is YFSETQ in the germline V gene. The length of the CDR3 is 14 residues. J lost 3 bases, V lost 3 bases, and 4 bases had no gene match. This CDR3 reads CASSSGTGIYEQYF. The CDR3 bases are TGCGCCAGCAGCTCCGGGACAGGGATCTACGAGCAGTACTTC.

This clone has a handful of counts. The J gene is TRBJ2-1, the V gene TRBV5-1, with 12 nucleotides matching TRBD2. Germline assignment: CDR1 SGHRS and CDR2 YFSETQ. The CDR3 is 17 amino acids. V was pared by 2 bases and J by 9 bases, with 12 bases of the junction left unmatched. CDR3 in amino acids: CASSLRLAGDLGGEQFF. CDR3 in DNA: TGCGCCAGCAGCTTACGACTAGCGGGAGACCTGGGGGGTGAGCAGTTCTTC.

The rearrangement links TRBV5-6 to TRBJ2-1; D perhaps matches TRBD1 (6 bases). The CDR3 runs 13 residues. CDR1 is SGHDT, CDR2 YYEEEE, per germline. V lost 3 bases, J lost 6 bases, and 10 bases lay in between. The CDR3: CASSWTVPNEQFF. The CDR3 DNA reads TGTGCCAGCAGCTGGACAGTCCCCAATGAGCAGTTCTTC.

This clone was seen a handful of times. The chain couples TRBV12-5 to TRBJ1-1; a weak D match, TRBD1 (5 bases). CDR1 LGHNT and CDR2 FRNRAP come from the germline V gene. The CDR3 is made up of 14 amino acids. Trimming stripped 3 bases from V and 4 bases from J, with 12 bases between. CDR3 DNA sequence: TGTGCTAGTGGTTTTGGGGGTATCGGCACTGAAGCTTTCTTT. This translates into CASGFGGIGTEAFF.

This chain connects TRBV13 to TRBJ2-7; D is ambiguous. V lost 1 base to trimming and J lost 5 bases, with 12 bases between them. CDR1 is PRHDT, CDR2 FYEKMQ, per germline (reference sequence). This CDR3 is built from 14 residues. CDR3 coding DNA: TGTGCCAGCAGCTTAGTGGCACTGGGGAACGAGCAGTACTTC. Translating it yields CASSLVALGNEQYF.

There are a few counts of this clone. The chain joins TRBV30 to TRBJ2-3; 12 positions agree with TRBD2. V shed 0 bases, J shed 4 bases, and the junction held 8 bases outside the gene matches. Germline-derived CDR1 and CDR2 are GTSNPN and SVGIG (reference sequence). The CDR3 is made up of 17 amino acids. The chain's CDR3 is CAWSVRRTSGMADTQYF. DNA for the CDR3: TGTGCCTGGAGTGTACGGAGGACTAGCGGGATGGCAGATACGCAGTATTTT.

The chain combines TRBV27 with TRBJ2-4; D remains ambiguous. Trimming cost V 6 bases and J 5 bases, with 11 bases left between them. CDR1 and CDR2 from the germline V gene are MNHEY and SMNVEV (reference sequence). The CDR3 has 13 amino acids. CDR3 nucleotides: TGTGCCAGCAGCCCAAGTATCCAAAACATTCAGTACTTC. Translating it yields CASSPSIQNIQYF.

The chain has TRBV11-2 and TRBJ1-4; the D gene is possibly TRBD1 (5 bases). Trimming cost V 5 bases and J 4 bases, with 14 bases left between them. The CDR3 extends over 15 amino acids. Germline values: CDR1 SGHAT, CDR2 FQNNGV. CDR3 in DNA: TGTGCCAGCAGCGGACGATCACAGGTTAATGAAAAACTGTTTTTT. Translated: CASSGRSQVNEKLFF. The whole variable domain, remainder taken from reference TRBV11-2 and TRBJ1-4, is EAGVAQSPRYKIIEKRQSVAFWCNPISGHATLYWYQQILGQGPKLLIQFQNNGVVDDSQLPKDRFSAERLKGVDSTLKIQPAKLEDSAVYLCASSGRSQVNEKLFFGSGTQLSVL.

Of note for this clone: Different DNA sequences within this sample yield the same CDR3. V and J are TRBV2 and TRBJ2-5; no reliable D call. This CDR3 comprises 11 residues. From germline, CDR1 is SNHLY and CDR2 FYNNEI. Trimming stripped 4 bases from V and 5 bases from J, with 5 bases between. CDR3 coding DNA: TGTGCCAGCAGTGTAGAGGAGACCCAGTACTTC. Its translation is CASSVEETQYF.